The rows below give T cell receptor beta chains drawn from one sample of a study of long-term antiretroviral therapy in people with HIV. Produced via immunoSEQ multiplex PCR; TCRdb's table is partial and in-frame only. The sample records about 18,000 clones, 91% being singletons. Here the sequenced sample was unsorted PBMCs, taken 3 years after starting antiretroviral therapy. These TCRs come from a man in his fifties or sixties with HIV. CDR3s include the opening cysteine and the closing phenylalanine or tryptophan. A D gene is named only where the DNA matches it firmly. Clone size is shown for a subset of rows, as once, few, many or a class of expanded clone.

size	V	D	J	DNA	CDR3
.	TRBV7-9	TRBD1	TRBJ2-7	TGTGCCAGCAGCTTAAGCATAGGACAGGGGGTCTCCTACGAGCAGTACTTC	CASSLSIGQGVSYEQYF
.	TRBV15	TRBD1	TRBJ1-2	TGTGCCACCAGCGCCCGGAGAGAGGGGGCGAACTATGGCTACACCTTC	CATSARREGANYGYTF
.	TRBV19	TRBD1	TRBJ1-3	TGTGCCAGTACCCCGCTTCGACAGGGGGCGATTGGAAACACCATATATTTT	CASTPLRQGAIGNTIYF
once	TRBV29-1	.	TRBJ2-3	TGCAGCGCCGACATAAGCACAGATACGCAGTATTTT	CSADISTDTQYF
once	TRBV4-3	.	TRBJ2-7	TGCGCCAGCAGCCAAGATCTACAGTCGACCTACGAGCAGTACTTC	CASSQDLQSTYEQYF
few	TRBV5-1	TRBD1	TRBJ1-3	TGCGCCAGCGCCACCGGGGACAGCTCTGGAAACACCATATATTTT	CASATGDSSGNTIYF
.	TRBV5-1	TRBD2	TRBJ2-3	TGCGCCAGCAGCTTGGGGACTAGCGGGAGAACAGATACGCAGTATTTT	CASSLGTSGRTDTQYF
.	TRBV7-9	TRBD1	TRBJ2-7	TGTGCCAGCAGCTTCACCGGGACAGGGGGCTTCGAGCAGTACTTC	CASSFTGTGGFEQYF
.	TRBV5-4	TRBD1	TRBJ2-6	TGTGCCAGCAGCGCGGGACAGGGAGGAACTGGGGCCAACGTCCTGACTTTC	CASSAGQGGTGANVLTF
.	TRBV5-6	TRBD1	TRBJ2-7	TGTGCCAGCAGAGTCCGGGACAGGGGGTCCTACGAGCAGTACTTC	CASRVRDRGSYEQYF
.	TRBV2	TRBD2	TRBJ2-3	TGTGCCAGCAAGACGGACGGGAGGAAAGCAGATACGCAGTATTTT	CASKTDGRKADTQYF
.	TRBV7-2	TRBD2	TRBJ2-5	TGTGCCAGCAGCGTAAGACTAGCGGGGCAAGAGACCCAGTACTTC	CASSVRLAGQETQYF
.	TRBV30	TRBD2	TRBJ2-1	TGTGCCTGGAGTGTTGGGACTAGCTATTACAATGAGCAGTTCTTC	CAWSVGTSYYNEQFF
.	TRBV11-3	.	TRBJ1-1	TGTGCCAGCAGCTTAACAGGGACAATGAACACTGAAGCTTTCTTT	CASSLTGTMNTEAFF
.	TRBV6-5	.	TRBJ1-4	TGTGCCAGCAGTTACGAATATTCTAATGAAAAACTGTTTTTT	CASSYEYSNEKLFF
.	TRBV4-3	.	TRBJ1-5	TGCGCCAGCAGCCAAGGGGTCAATCAGCCCCAGCATTTT	CASSQGVNQPQHF
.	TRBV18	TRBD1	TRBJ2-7	TGTGCCAGCTCACCTGACAGGGTTTACGAGCAGTACTTC	CASSPDRVYEQYF
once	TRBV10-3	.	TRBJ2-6	TGTGCCATCACCAAGGGACCGCTCTCTGGGGCCAACGTCCTGACTTTC	CAITKGPLSGANVLTF
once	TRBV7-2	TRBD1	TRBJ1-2	TGTGCCAGCAGCCCGGACAGGGGGAATGGCTACACCTTC	CASSPDRGNGYTF
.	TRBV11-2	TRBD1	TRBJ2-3	TGTGCCAGCAGCCGGACAGGGGCAAGAGATACGCAGTATTTT	CASSRTGARDTQYF
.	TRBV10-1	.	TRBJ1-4	TGCGCCAGCAGTAATCCCCACAGGGATGAGAATGAAAAACTGTTTTTT	CASSNPHRDENEKLFF
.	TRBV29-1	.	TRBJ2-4	TGCAGCGTGGAGGCCCAGGGCCTGGCCAAAAACATTCAGTACTTC	CSVEAQGLAKNIQYF
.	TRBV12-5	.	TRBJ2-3	TGTGCTAGTGGTTTGCACACAGATACGCAGTATTTT	CASGLHTDTQYF
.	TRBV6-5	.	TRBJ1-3	TGTGCCAGCAGTTACGAGTTTACGGGAAACACCATATATTTT	CASSYEFTGNTIYF
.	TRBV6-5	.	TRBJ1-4	TGTGCCAGCAGTCCTTCCGGGTCCCTAGGTGAAAAACTGTTTTTT	CASSPSGSLGEKLFF
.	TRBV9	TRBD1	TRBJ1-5	TGTGCCAGCAGCGCAGGGACAGGTGGGTATCAGCCCCAGCATTTT	CASSAGTGGYQPQHF
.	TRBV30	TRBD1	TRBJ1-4	TGTGCCTGGGAAGGCTCCGGGACAGCCGATGAAAAACTGTTTTTT	CAWEGSGTADEKLFF
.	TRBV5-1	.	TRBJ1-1	TGCGCCAGCAGCTTGGCGGGTGGGGGGAACACTGAAGCTTTCTTT	CASSLAGGGNTEAFF
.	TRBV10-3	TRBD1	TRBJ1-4	TGTGCCATCAGTGGGGACAGGGACGGAAAACTGTTTTTT	CAISGDRDGKLFF
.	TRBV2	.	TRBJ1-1	TGTGCCAGCAGTGAAAGGGTGAGGGACACTGAAGCTTTCTTT	CASSERVRDTEAFF
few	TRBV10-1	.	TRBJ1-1	TGCGCCAGCACCCCGGACAGGAACACTGAAGCTTTCTTT	CASTPDRNTEAFF
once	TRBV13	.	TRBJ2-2	TGTGCCAGCAGCCTAAATACCGGGGAGCTGTTTTTT	CASSLNTGELFF
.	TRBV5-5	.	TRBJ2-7	TGTGCCAGCAGCCCCGACTACTACGAGCAGTACTTC	CASSPDYYEQYF
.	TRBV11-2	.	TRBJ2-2	TGTGCCAGCAGCTTAGTAGGGAACACCGGGGAGCTGTTTTTT	CASSLVGNTGELFF
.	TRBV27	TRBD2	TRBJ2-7	TGTGCCAGCAGTGCAATAGCGGGGGGACACTACGAGCAGTACTTC	CASSAIAGGHYEQYF
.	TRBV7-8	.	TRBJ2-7	TGTGCCAGCAGCTTAGCGTCAGGGGAGCAGTACTTC	CASSLASGEQYF
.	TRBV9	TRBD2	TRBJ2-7	TGTGCCAGCAGCGCGGGAGCGGGAGAGAGCTACGAGCAGTACTTC	CASSAGAGESYEQYF
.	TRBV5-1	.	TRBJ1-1	TGCGCCAGCAGCTTGGGTGCTGGGGCATACACTGAAGCTTTCTTT	CASSLGAGAYTEAFF
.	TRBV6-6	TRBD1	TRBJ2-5	TGTGCCAGCAGTTACTCGGGACAGCTCCAAGAGACCCAGTACTTC	CASSYSGQLQETQYF
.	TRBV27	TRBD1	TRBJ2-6	TGTGCCAGCAGCCTACAGGGGGCCGGGGCCAACGTCCTGACTTTC	CASSLQGAGANVLTF
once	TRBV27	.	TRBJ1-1	TGTGCCAGCAGCGTACGGATGGGGGGGTGGTCTGAAGCTTTCTTT	CASSVRMGGWSEAFF
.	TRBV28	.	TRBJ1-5	TGTGCCAGCAGTTACAGGGCGCCTTGGCCCCAGCATTTT	CASSYRAPWPQHF
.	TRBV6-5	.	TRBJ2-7	TGTGCCAGCAGTTCCGGTGGGCAGGGGTCCTACGAGCAGTACTTC	CASSSGGQGSYEQYF
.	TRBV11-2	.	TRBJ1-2	TGTGCCAGCAGCCCGCCCTCGCGGGGATCTGGCTACACCTTC	CASSPPSRGSGYTF
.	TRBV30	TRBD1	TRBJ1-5	TGTGCCTGGAGTCGAGGGACAGATAGCAATCAGCCCCAGCATTTT	CAWSRGTDSNQPQHF
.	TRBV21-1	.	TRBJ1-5	TGTGCCAGTTTGGAGAGGGGGGGACCTTATAGCAATCAGCCCCAGCATTTT	CASLERGGPYSNQPQHF
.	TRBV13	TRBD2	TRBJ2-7	TGTGCCAGCAGCAAGACTAGCGGGCCTAGGGAGCAGTACTTC	CASSKTSGPREQYF
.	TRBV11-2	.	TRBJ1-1	TGTGCCAGCACGGTTAACACTGAAGCTTTCTTT	CASTVNTEAFF
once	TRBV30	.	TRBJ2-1	TGTGCCTGGAGTGTCGGCACATACAATGAGCAGTTCTTC	CAWSVGTYNEQFF